This T cell receptor (beta chain) comes out of a study of blood T cells in healthy people across ages. Findings and caveats of the study: Strong correlation linked observed beta diversity and percent naive T cells. Older individuals had lower TCR beta diversity per million T cells (the decline was roughly linear). Diversity estimated from one million T cells was considered an underestimate.

A remark on this clonotype: Its antigen is not identified.

The CDR3 is 19 residues long. Germline trimming cut 1 base from V and 6 bases from J; bases unmatched to any gene: 17. CDR1 is LNHNV, CDR2 YYDKDF, per germline (reference sequence). Combining a sample-barcoded 5' primer with a J-beta primer mix, a second PCR ran for 7 to 11 cycles. TCRdb independently ran MiXCR on the 5' RACE reads; one entry per CDR3 protein. Of 580,000 or so distinct CDR3 sequences listed, around half are singletons. The rearrangement links TRBV15 to TRBJ2-1, with 8 bases identical to TRBD2. Sequenced sample: blood. This sequence originates from an elderly man in good health. The CDR3 reads CATSRASVRSSGRSNEQFF. CDR3 nucleotide sequence: TGTGCCACCAGCAGAGCCTCGGTCCGGTCTAGCGGGCGGAGCAATGAGCAGTTCTTC.